These 16 T cell receptor beta chains came from one sample sequenced in a study of blood T cells in healthy people across ages. Alongside a J-beta primer mix, a sample-barcoded 5' primer served in a second PCR lasting 7 to 11 cycles. One entry per CDR3 protein, called by TCRdb with MiXCR from the 5' RACE reads. The sample has roughly 800,000 distinct CDR3 sequences, roughly 60% seen once. The specimen sequenced was blood. The receptor set was obtained from a man in his thirties or forties in good health.

This chain uses TRBV29-1 with TRBJ2-3; the D call may be TRBD1 or TRBD2 (6 bases each). There are 14 residues in the CDR3. Germline V CDR1 and CDR2: SQVTM, ANQGSEA. V was cut by 4 bases and J by 1 base, with 12 bases left in between. DNA of the CDR3: TGCAGCGTTGGGAGGGGGGTAGGCACAGATACGCAGTATTTT. Amino acids: CSVGRGVGTDTQYF.

The V gene is TRBV4-2, the J gene TRBJ1-6; D call uncertain. Germline V lookup: CDR1 LGHNA, CDR2 YNFKEQ. Trimming cost V 0 bases and J 7 bases, with 13 bases left between them. CDR3 size: 16 residues. The DNA of the CDR3 is TGTGCCAGCAGCCAAGATCCGGGCAGCTCAAATTCACCCCTCCACTTT. This sequence encodes CASSQDPGSSNSPLHF.

V gene TRBV4-2 combines with J gene TRBJ2-4; a possible D gene is TRBD1 (6 bases). Germline CDR1 and CDR2: LGHNA and YNFKEQ. This CDR3 spans 17 amino acids. V dropped 1 base and J dropped 0 bases, with 13 bases sitting between them. For the CDR3, the DNA is TGTGCCAGCAGCCAAGGCATGACAGGTGCAGCCAAAAACATTCAGTACTTC. Translated, it gives CASSQGMTGAAKNIQYF.

This clonotype was seen only a few times. The chain employs TRBV6-4 and TRBJ2-1, with 7 bases lining up with TRBD2. Germline CDR1 MRHNA, CDR2 SNTAGT. With V trimmed by 5 bases and J by 7 bases, 8 bases remained unmatched. CDR3 length: 14 residues. CDR3 nucleotides: TGTGCCAGCAGTTCCGGGACTACGGTGAATGAGCAGTTCTTC. It encodes CASSSGTTVNEQFF.

This clonotype was observed a handful of times. The chain joins TRBV5-1 to TRBJ2-1, with a possible D match to TRBD2 (7 bases). The CDR3 covers 14 residues. V was cut by 4 bases and J by 7 bases, with 15 bases left in between. CDR1 and CDR2 from the germline V gene are SGHRS and YFSETQ. CDR3 region: CASSLRGTPNEQFF. The DNA for the CDR3 is TGCGCCAGCAGCCTGCGGGGGACACCTAATGAGCAGTTCTTC.

The chain joins TRBV11-3 to TRBJ2-3; TRBD1 agrees at 9 bases. CDR3 size: 16 residues. V lost 5 bases, J lost 2 bases, and 8 bases stayed unmatched. Germline V gene sequence: CDR1 SGHNT, CDR2 YENEEA. CDR3 nucleotide sequence: TGTGCCAGCAGCGCCTCCGGGACAGGGAACACAGATACGCAGTATTTT. Translation: CASSASGTGNTDTQYF. Drawing the rest from reference TRBV11-3 and TRBJ2-3, the complete variable domain is EAGVVQSPRYKIIEKKQPVAFWCNPISGHNTLYWYLQNLGQGPELLIRYENEEAVDDSQLPKDRFSAERLKGVDSTLKIQPAELGDSAVYLCASSASGTGNTDTQYFGPGTRLTVL.

CDR3 protein: CASSYSRGSSYEQYF. Written as DNA, the CDR3 is TGTGCCAGCAGTTACTCTCGCGGCAGCTCCTACGAGCAGTACTTC. The rearrangement uses TRBV6-6 and TRBJ2-7; D remains unclear. Trimming took off 0 bases at V and 0 bases at J, with 9 bases between the two ends. Germline V gives CDR1 MNHNY, CDR2 SVGAGI (reference sequence). The length of the CDR3 is 15 residues.

V usage is TRBV6-1 and J usage is TRBJ2-4; D is unclear. The CDR3 is made up of 12 amino acids. Germline-derived CDR1 and CDR2 are MNHNS and SASEGT. V lost 2 bases and J 9 bases, leaving 8 bases between the germline ends. The CDR3 DNA is TGTGCCAGCAGTGAAAGATACGGCATTCAGTACTTC. It is translated as CASSERYGIQYF.

The chain couples TRBV6-2 or TRBV6-3 to TRBJ2-7; tentative D call: TRBD2 (5 bases). Germline values: CDR1 MNHEY, CDR2 SVGEGT. V was pared by 3 bases and J by 5 bases, with 14 bases between. This CDR3 spans 14 amino acids. The CDR3 nucleotides are TGTGCCAGCAGTTATCTTCGGGGTGAGAACGAGCAGTACTTC. This gives the protein CASSYLRGENEQYF.

The rearrangement joins TRBV27 to TRBJ1-1; D remains unclear. V lost 2 bases, J lost 3 bases, and 10 bases lay in between. CDR3 length equals 14 residues. Germline lookup yields CDR1 MNHEY and CDR2 SMNVEV (reference sequence). In DNA, the CDR3 is TGTGCCAGCAGTTTACATCGGGGATACACTGAAGCTTTCTTT. Translation gives CASSLHRGYTEAFF.

This sequence joins TRBV28 and TRBJ1-2; D is unresolved. CDR1 MDHEN and CDR2 SYDVKM come from the germline V gene. V was pared by 3 bases and J by 2 bases, with 10 bases between. This CDR3 has 14 residues. The CDR3 DNA sequence: TGTGCCAGCAGTTTTCCCTCCGGGAACTATGGCTACACCTTC. Translated: CASSFPSGNYGYTF.

With regard to this clonotype: One end of the junction does not line up with germline, which may come from a read error. The rearrangement uses TRBV3-1 and TRBJ2-7; TRBD1 is a possible D gene (5 bases). TRBJ2-5 explains the end of the DNA better; the J call may be wrong. The CDR3 is 13 residues long. Per the germline V gene, CDR1 is LGHDT and CDR2 is YNNKEL (reference sequence). CDR3 amino acids: CASSQDSLETQYF. The CDR3 nucleotides are TGTGCCAGCAGTCAAGACAGCTTAGAGACCCAGTACTTC.

V and J are TRBV14 and TRBJ2-5; D gene uncertain. Germline V gene lookup returns CDR1 SGHDN and CDR2 FVKESK. The CDR3 has 12 residues. V lost 1 base and J lost 6, with 6 bases in between. The CDR3, as DNA: TGTGCCAGCAGCCAAGCGAAGAAGACCCAGTACTTC. It is translated as CASSQAKKTQYF.

The V and J genes are TRBV28 and TRBJ2-1, with 7 bases lining up with TRBD2. With V trimmed by 5 bases and J by 4 bases, 14 bases remained unmatched. The germline CDR1 and CDR2 sequences are MDHEN and SYDVKM. The length of the CDR3 is 17 residues. CDR3 in DNA: TGTGCCAGCAGTGCCCCTCGGGTAGCGGGTGTATACAATGAGCAGTTCTTC. Translated, it gives CASSAPRVAGVYNEQFF.

The rearrangement uses TRBV5-1 and TRBJ2-3; 9 bases map to TRBD2. The germline gives CDR1 SGHRS, CDR2 YFSETQ. CDR3 size: 17 residues. Germline trimming cut 1 base from V and 0 bases from J; bases unmatched to any gene: 6. Here the CDR3 reads CASSLPSGGLSTDTQYF. The DNA for the CDR3 is TGCGCCAGCAGCTTGCCAAGCGGGGGGCTAAGCACAGATACGCAGTATTTT.

The chain carries TRBV6-6 and TRBJ2-5; TRBD1 agrees at 9 bases. The J call may be in error: the DNA end matches TRBJ2-7 better. CDR1 and CDR2 (germline): MNHNY, SVGAGI (reference sequence). The CDR3 is 13 residues long. The CDR3 is CATVGQGSDEQYF. The CDR3 bases are TGTGCCACAGTAGGACAGGGGTCCGACGAGCAGTACTTC.